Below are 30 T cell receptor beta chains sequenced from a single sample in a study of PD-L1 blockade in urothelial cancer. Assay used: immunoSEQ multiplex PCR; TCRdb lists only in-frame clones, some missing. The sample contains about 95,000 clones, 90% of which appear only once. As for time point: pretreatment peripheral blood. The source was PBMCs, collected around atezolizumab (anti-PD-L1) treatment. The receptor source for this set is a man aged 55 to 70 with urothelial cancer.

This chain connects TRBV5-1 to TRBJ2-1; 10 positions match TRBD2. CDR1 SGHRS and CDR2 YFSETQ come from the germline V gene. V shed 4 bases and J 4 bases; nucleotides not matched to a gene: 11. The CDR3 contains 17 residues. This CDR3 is CASSGKRGLAVYNEQFF. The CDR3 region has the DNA TGCGCCAGCAGCGGGAAAAGAGGACTAGCGGTTTACAATGAGCAGTTCTTC.

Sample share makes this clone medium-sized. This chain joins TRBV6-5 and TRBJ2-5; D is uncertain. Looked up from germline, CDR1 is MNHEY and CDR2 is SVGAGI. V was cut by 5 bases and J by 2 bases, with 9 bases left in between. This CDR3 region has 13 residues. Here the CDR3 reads CASSTSAQETQYF. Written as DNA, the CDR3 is TGTGCCAGCAGTACATCAGCGCAAGAGACCCAGTACTTC.

In DNA form, the CDR3 reads TGTGCCAGCAGTTACTCCCCTCGAGGAGTAATTCAGTACTTC. It is translated as CASSYSPRGVIQYF. The chain couples TRBV6-5 to TRBJ2-4; D gene unclear. CDR3 length: 14 amino acids. The V and J ends lost 0 bases and 10 bases respectively, with 13 bases between them. Germline V gene lookup returns CDR1 MNHEY and CDR2 SVGAGI.

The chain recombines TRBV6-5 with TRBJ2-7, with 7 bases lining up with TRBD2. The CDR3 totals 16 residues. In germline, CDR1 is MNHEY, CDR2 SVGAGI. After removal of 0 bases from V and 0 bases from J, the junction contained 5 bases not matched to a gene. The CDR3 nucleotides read TGTGCCAGCAGTTACTCGGGGGGGGAGCGCTCCTACGAGCAGTACTTC. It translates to CASSYSGGERSYEQYF.

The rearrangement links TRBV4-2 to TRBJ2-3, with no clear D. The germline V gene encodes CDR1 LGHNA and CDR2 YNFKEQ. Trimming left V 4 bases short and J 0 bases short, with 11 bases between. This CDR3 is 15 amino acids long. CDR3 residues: CASSRDRASTDTQYF. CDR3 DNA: TGTGCCAGCAGCCGTGATCGAGCTAGCACAGATACGCAGTATTTT.

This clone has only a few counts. CDR3 loop: CASSLGLYEQYF. In nucleotides, the CDR3 is TGTGCCAGCAGTTTGGGCCTCTACGAGCAGTACTTC. The J gene is TRBJ2-7, the V gene TRBV28; D unclear. Germline V lookup: CDR1 MDHEN, CDR2 SYDVKM. CDR3 length equals 12 residues. V lost 3 bases, J lost 3 bases, and 6 bases lay in between.

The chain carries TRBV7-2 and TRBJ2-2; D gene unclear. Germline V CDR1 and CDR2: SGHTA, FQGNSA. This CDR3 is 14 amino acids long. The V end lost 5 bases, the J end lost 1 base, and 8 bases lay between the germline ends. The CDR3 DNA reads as TGTGCCAGCAGCATAAATCGGAACACCGGGGAGCTGTTTTTT. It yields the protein CASSINRNTGELFF.

The CDR3 coding sequence is TGTGCCAGTATTTCCCTTCGGACCGGGGTCCATCCTGAAGCTTTCTTT. Protein sequence: CASISLRTGVHPEAFF. The chain uses TRBV19 and TRBJ1-1; D gene unclear. Germline values: CDR1 LNHDA, CDR2 SQIVND (reference sequence). V lost 7 bases and J 6 bases, leaving 24 bases between the germline ends. CDR3 length: 16 amino acids.

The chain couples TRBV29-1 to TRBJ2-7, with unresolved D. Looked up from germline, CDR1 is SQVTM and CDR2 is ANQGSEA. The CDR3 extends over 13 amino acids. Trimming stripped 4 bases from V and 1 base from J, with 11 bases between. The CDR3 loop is CSVGDSRSYEQYF. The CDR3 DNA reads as TGCAGCGTTGGTGACTCGCGATCCTACGAGCAGTACTTC.

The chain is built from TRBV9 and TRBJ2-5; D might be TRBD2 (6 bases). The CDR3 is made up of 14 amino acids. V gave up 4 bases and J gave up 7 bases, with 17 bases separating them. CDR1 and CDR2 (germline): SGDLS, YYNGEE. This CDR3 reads CASSPMEGSVTQYF. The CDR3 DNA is TGTGCCAGCAGCCCCATGGAGGGCAGCGTGACCCAGTACTTC. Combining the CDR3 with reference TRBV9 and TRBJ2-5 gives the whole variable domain DSGVTQTPKHLITATGQRVTLRCSPRSGDLSVYWYQQSLDQGLQFLIQYYNGEERAKGNILERFSAQQFPDLHSELNLSSLELGDSALYFCASSPMEGSVTQYFGPGTRLLVL.

CDR3 sequence reads: CASSRASGGLAGGSVWQYF. CDR3 nucleotides: TGTGCCAGCAGCCGCGCCTCAGGGGGACTAGCGGGAGGGTCGGTTTGGCAGTACTTC. This chain links TRBV7-2 with TRBJ2-7, with TRBD2 identical over 16 bases. Trimming cost V 5 bases and J 9 bases; bases outside gene matches: 19. This CDR3 comprises 19 residues. The germline gives CDR1 SGHTA, CDR2 FQGNSA.

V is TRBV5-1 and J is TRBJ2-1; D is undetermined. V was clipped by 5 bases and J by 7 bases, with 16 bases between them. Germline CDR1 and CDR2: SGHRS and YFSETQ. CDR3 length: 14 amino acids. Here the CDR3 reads CASRTASTDNEQFF. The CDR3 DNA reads TGCGCCAGCAGAACCGCCTCCACAGATAATGAGCAGTTCTTC.

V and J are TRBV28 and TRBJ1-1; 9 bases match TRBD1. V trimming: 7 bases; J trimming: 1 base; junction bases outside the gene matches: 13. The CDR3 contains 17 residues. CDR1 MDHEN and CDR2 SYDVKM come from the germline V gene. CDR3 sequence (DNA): TGTGCCAGCACCGAAGCCGGGACAGGGAGCGAGAACACTGAAGCTTTCTTT. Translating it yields CASTEAGTGSENTEAFF.

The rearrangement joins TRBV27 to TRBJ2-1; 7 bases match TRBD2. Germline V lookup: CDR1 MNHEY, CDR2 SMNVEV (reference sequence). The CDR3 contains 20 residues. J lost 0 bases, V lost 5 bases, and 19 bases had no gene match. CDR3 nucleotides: TGTGCCAGCAGTCGGGATGGGACTACCCATCCGGATGGCTCCTACAATGAGCAGTTCTTC. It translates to CASSRDGTTHPDGSYNEQFF.

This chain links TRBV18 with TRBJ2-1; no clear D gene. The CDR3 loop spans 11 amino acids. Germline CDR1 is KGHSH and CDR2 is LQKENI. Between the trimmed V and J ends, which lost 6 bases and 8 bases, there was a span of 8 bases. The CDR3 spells CASSSSDEQFF. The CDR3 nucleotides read TGTGCCAGCTCCTCTTCGGATGAGCAGTTCTTC.

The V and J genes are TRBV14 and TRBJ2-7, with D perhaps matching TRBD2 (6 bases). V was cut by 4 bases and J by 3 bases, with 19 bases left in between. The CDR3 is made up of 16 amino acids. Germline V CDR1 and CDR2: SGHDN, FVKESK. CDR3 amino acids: CASSPPPGEAYYEQYF. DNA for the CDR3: TGTGCCAGCAGCCCCCCCCCGGGGGAAGCTTACTACGAGCAGTACTTC.

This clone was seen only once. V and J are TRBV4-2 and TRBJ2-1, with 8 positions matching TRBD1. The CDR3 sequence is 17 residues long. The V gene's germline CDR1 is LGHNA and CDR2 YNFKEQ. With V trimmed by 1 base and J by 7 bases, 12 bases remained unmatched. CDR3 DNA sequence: TGTGCCAGCAGCCAAGCACCGGGACAGGAACTGGTAAATGAGCAGTTCTTC. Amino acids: CASSQAPGQELVNEQFF.

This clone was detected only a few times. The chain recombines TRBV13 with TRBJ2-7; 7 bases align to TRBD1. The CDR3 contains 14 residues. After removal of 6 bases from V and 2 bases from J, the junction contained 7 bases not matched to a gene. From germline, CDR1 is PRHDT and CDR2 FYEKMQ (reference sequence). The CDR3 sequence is CASRESGTAYEQYF. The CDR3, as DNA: TGTGCCAGCAGAGAATCCGGGACAGCCTACGAGCAGTACTTC.

Here the CDR3 reads CASSLTHAGGPGDTQYF. The CDR3 DNA reads TGTGCCAGCAGCTTAACTCATGCGGGGGGGCCAGGAGATACGCAGTATTTT. The chain couples TRBV7-2 to TRBJ2-3; TRBD2 matches 9 bases. Losses at the gene ends were 2 bases for V and 5 bases for J; bases not matched to a gene: 11. The CDR3 contains 17 residues. In germline, CDR1 is SGHTA, CDR2 FQGNSA. The full variable domain, its missing parts supplied by reference TRBV7-2 and TRBJ2-3, is GAGVSQSPSNKVTEKGKDVELRCDPISGHTALYWYRQSLGQGLEFLIYFQGNSAPDKSGLPSDRFSAERTGGSVSTLTIQRTQQEDSAVYLCASSLTHAGGPGDTQYFGPGTRLTVL.

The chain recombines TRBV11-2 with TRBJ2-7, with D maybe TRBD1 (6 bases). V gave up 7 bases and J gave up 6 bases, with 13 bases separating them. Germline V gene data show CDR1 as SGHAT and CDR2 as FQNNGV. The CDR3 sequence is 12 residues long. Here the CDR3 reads CASTYRDSEQYF. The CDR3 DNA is TGTGCCAGCACCTACAGGGATAGCGAGCAGTACTTC.

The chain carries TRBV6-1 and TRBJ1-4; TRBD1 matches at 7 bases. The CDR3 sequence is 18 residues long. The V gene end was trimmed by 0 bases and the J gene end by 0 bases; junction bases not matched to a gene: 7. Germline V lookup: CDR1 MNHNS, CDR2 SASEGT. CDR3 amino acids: CASSEALGTDSTNEKLFF. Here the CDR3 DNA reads TGTGCCAGCAGTGAAGCGCTGGGGACAGACTCAACTAATGAAAAACTGTTTTTT.

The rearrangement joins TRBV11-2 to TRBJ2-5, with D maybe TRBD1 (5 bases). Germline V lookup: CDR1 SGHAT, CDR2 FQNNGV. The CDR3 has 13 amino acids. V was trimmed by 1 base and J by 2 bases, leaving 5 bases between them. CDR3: CASSLGQQETQYF. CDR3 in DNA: TGTGCCAGCAGCTTAGGACAGCAAGAGACCCAGTACTTC. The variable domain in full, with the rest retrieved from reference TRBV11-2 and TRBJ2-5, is EAGVAQSPRYKIIEKRQSVAFWCNPISGHATLYWYQQILGQGPKLLIQFQNNGVVDDSQLPKDRFSAERLKGVDSTLKIQPAKLEDSAVYLCASSLGQQETQYFGPGTRLLVL.

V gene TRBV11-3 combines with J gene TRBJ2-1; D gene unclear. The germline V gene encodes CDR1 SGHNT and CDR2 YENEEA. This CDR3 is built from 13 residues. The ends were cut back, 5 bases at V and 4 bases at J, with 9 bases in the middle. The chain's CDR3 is CASSPNQYNEQFF. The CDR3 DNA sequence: TGTGCCAGCAGCCCCAACCAGTACAATGAGCAGTTCTTC.

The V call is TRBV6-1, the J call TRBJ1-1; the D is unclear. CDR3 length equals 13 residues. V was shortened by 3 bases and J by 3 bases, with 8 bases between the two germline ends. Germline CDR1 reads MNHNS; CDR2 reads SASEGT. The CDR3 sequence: CASSEWRDTEAFF. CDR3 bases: TGTGCCAGCAGTGAGTGGAGAGACACTGAAGCTTTCTTT.

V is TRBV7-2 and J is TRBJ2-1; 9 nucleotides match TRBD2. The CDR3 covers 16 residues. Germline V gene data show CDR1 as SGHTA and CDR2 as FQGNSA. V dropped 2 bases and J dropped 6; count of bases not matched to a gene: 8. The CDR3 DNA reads TGTGCCAGCAGCTTAAAGTTCGAGCGGGGGGTCAATGAGCAGTTCTTC. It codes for CASSLKFERGVNEQFF.

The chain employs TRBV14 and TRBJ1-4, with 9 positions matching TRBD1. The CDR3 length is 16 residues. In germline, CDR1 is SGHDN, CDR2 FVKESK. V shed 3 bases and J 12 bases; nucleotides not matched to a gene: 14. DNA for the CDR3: TGTGCCAGCAGCCACCTAGAGGACAGACAGGGGGGAGAACTGTTTTTT. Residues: CASSHLEDRQGGELFF.

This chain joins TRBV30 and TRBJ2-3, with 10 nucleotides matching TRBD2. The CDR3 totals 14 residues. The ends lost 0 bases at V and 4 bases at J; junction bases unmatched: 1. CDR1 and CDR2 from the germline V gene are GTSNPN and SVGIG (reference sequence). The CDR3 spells CAWSVAGGSDTQYF. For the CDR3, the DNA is TGTGCCTGGAGTGTAGCGGGAGGGTCAGATACGCAGTATTTT.

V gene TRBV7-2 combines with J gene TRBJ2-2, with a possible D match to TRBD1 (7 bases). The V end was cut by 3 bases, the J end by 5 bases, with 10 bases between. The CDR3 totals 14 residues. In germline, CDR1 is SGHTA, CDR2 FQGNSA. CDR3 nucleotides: TGTGCCAGCAGCTTCAGGGGGGAAACCGGGGAGCTGTTTTTT. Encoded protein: CASSFRGETGELFF.

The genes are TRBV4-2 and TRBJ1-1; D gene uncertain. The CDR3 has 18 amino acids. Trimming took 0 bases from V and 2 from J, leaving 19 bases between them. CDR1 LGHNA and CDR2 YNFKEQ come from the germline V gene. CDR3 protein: CASSQEIRTDAGNTEAFF. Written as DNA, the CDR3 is TGTGCCAGCAGCCAAGAAATTAGAACGGACGCGGGAAACACTGAAGCTTTCTTT.

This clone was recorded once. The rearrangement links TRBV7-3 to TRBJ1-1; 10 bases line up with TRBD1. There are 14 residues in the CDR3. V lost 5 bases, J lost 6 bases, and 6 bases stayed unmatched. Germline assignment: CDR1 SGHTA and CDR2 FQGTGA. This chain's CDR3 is CASSRDRGAPEAFF. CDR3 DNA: TGTGCCAGCAGCAGGGACAGGGGTGCGCCTGAAGCTTTCTTT.